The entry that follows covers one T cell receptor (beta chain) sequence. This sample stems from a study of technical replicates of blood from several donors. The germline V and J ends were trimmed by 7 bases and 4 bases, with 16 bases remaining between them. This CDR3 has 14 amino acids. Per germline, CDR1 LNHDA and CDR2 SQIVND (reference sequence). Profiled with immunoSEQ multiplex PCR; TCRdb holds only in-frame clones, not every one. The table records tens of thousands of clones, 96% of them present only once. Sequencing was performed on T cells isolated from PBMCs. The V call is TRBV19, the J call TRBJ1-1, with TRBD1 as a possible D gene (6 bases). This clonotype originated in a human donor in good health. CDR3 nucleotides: TGTGCCAGTAATCTTGGGGGCGGGGGCACTGAAGCTTTCTTT. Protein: CASNLGGGGTEAFF.